This T cell receptor beta chain was observed in a study of shared clonotypes between healthy human individuals. Whole-study findings and limits: Among donors, clonotype sharing was expected to be affected by sequencing depth.

The data were produced by immunoSEQ multiplex PCR, yet TCRdb's version contains in-frame clones alone and is incomplete. The sample holds over 800,000 clones, about 91% seen once. Selected positively for CCR7 and CD45RO-negative, naive CD8 cells excluded terminally differentiated effector memory CD45RA+ cells. Note on this clone: What it binds is unknown.

The V end was cut by 5 bases, the J end by 9 bases, with 13 bases between. Per germline, CDR1 SEHNR and CDR2 FQNEAQ (reference sequence). This CDR3 has 12 amino acids. The sequenced material came from naive CD8+ T cells sorted from blood. This TCR was recovered from a man aged 30 to 39 in good health. The rearrangement uses TRBV7-9 and TRBJ1-1; no definite D call. The CDR3 DNA is TGTGCCAGCAGCCCTGCACAGATTAAAGCTTTCTTT. This gives the protein CASSPAQIKAFF.